This T cell receptor (beta chain) stems from a study of regulatory T cells in long-lasting Graves disease. The wider study: Newly diagnosed Graves' patients took antithyroid drugs under 3 months. Notes on the study in general: Persistent disease showed a preference for TRBV28, TRBJ1-2 and TRBJ2-5.

Concerning this clonotype itself: Its antigen remains unknown.

Time point in this sample: newly diagnosed GD, antithyroid drugs for less than 3 months. The TCR library used RNA extracted from PBMCs. Arm-PCR with iRepertoire HTBI primers amplified the CDR3 regions for these TCR beta libraries. MiXCR, applied by TCRdb to the multiplex PCR reads, yields one record per CDR3 protein. This table has around 240,000 distinct CDR3 sequences, 15% to 20% appearing once. The germline CDR1 and CDR2 sequences are MNHEY and SVGAGI. This CDR3 has 14 residues. Trimming pared 2 bases from V and 1 base from J, leaving 5 bases between. This same sample was also part of a study on T cells in Graves' hyperthyroidism and ophthalmopathy.

This chain links TRBV6-5 with TRBJ2-2; D gene unclear. The specimen comprised peripheral blood mononuclear cells (PBMCs), sampled at new diagnosis, from a patient treated with antithyroid drugs. The receptor was isolated from a woman between 25 and 40 years old with Graves disease. CDR3 amino acids: CASSYRENTGELFF. For the CDR3, the DNA is TGTGCCAGCAGTTACAGGGAGAACACCGGGGAGCTGTTTTTT.